The clone carrying this TCR beta chain was found many times. Its matching antigen is unknown. This sample stems from a study of cytomegalovirus exposure and HLA in healthy donors. Overall study results and limits: As immune exposure information, only CMV serostatus was available. The HLA-A and HLA-B alleles of most subjects were reportedly predicted accurately from TCR beta sequences.

Primers included in the PCR were 60 Vbeta and 13 Jbeta primers. TCRdb keeps only in-frame clones here, not all; method: immunoSEQ multiplex PCR. Here the sample spans roughly 190,000 clones, about four fifths being singletons. The V end was cut by 5 bases, the J end by 6 bases, with 13 bases between. Germline V CDR1 and CDR2: MNHEY, SMNVEV (reference sequence). The CDR3 sequence is 13 residues long. This chain connects TRBV27 to TRBJ1-1, with D possibly being TRBD1 (6 bases). The source of this sequence is a young woman in good health and CMV-seronegative. Input material: PBMCs. CDR3 bases: TGTGCCAGCAGTCTTCAGGGGTTGTCTGAAGCTTTCTTT. Its protein is CASSLQGLSEAFF.